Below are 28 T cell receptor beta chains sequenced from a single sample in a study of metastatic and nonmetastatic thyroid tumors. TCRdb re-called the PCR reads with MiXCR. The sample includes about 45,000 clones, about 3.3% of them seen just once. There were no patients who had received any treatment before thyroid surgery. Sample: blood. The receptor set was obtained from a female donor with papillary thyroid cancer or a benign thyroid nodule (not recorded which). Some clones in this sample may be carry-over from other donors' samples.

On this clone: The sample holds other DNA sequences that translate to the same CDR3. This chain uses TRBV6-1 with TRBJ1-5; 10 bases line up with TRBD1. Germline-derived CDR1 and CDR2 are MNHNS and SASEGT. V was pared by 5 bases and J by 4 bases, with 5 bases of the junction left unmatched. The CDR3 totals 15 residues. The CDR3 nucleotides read TGTGCCAGCAGTCCGGGACAGGGGCAAAATCAGCCCCAGCATTTT. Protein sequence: CASSPGQGQNQPQHF.

The CDR3 DNA reads as TGTGCCAGCAGTTACTTCGACAGGGGCGCTGAAGCTTTCTTT. Translating it yields CASSYFDRGAEAFF. The chain carries TRBV6-2 or TRBV6-3 and TRBJ1-1, with TRBD1 identical over 8 bases. V lost 1 base, J lost 6 bases, and 4 bases stayed unmatched. This CDR3 region has 14 residues. Germline values: CDR1 MNHEY, CDR2 SVGEGT.

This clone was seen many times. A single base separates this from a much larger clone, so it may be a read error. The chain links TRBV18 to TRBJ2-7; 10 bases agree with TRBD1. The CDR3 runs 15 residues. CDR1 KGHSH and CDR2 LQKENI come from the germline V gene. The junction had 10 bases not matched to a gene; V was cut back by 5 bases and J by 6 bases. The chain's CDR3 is CASSGGTGELGEQYF. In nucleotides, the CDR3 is TGTGCCAGCTCAGGAGGGACAGGGGAATTGGGCGAGCAGTACTTC.

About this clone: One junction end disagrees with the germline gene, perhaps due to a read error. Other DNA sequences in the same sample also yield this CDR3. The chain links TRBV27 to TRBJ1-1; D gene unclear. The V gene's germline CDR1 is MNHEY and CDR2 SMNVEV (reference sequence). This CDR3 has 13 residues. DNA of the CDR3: TGTGCCAGCAGTCCGCAGACCCTCTCTGAAGCATTCTTT. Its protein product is CASSPQTLSEAFF.

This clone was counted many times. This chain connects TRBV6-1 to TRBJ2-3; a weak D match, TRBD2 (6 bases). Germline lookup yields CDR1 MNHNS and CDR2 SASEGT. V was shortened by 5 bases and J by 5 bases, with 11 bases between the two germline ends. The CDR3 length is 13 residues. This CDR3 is CASSPISGDTQYF. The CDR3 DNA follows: TGTGCCAGCAGTCCCATTAGCGGAGATACGCAGTATTTT.

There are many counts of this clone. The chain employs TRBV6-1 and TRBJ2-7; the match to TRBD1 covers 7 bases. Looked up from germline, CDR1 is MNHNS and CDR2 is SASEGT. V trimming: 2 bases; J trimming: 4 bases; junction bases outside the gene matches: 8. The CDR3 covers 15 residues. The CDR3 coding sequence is TGTGCCAGCAGTGAATTAGGGGGCGTTGTATACGAGCAGTACTTC. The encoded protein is CASSELGGVVYEQYF.

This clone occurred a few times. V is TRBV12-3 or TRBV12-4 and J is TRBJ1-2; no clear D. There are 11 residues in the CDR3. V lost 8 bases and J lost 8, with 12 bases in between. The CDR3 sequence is CASGLGYGYTF. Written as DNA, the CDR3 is TGTGCCAGCGGATTGGGGTACGGCTACACCTTC.

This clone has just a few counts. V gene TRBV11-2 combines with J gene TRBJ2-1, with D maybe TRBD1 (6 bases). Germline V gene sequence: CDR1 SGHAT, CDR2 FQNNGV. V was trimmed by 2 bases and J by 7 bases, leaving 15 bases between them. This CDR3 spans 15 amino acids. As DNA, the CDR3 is TGTGCCAGCAGCTTATCCCCTAGCAGGGGTAATGAGCAGTTCTTC. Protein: CASSLSPSRGNEQFF.

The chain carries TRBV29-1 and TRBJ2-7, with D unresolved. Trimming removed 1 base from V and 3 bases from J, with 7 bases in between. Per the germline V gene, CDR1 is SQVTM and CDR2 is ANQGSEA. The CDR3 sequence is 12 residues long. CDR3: CSVEGGVYEQYF. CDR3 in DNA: TGCAGCGTTGAAGGGGGTGTCTACGAGCAGTACTTC.

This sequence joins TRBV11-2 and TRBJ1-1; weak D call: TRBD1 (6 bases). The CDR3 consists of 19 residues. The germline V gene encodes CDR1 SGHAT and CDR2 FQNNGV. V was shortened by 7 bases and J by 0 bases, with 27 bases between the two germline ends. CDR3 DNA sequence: TGTGCCAGCACCACACCTTCTCCAGGGGCAGGCCCATTGAACACTGAAGCTTTCTTT. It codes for CASTTPSPGAGPLNTEAFF. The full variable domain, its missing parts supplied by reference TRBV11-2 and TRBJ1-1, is EAGVAQSPRYKIIEKRQSVAFWCNPISGHATLYWYQQILGQGPKLLIQFQNNGVVDDSQLPKDRFSAERLKGVDSTLKIQPAKLEDSAVYLCASTTPSPGAGPLNTEAFFGQGTRLTVV.

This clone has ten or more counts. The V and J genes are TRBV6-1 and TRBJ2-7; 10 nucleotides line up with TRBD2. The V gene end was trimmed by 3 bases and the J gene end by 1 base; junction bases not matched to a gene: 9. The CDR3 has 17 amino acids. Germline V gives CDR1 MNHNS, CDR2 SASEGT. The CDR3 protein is CASSDISASGRSYEQYF. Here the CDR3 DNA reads TGTGCCAGCAGTGATATATCGGCTAGCGGGAGATCCTACGAGCAGTACTTC.

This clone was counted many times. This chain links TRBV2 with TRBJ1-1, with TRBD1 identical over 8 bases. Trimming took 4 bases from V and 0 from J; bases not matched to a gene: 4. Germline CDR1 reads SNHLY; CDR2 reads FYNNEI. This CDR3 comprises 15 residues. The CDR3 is CASSGGTGLNTEAFF. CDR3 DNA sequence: TGTGCCAGCAGTGGGGGGACAGGTCTGAACACTGAAGCTTTCTTT.

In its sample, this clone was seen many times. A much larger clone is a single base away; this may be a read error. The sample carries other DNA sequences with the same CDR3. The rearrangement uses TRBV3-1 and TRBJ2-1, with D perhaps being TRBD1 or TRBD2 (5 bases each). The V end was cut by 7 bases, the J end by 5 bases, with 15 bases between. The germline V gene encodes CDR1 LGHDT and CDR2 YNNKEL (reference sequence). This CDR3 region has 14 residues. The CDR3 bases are TGTGCCAGCACCAAAGGGGACGGCCACAATGAGCAGTTCTTC. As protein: CASTKGDGHNEQFF.

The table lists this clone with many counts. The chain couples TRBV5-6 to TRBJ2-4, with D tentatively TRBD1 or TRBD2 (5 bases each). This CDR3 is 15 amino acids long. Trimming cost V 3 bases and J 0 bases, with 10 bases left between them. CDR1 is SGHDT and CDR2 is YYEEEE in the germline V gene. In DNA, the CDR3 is TGTGCCAGCAGCTACCGGGACCTAGCCAAAAACATTCAGTACTTC. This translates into CASSYRDLAKNIQYF.

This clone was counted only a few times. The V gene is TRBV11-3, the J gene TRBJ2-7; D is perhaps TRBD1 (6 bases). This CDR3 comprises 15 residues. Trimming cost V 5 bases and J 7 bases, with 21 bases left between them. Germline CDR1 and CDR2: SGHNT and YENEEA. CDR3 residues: CASSLDSNPGSEQYF. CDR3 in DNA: TGTGCCAGCAGCCTGGACAGTAACCCCGGAAGTGAGCAGTACTTC.

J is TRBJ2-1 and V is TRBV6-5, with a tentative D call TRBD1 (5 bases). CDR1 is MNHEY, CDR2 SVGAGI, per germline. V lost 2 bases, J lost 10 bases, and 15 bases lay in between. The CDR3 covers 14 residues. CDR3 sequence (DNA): TGTGCCAGCAGTTACAATCGGCAGGGCGGCGAGCAGTTCTTC. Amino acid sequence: CASSYNRQGGEQFF.

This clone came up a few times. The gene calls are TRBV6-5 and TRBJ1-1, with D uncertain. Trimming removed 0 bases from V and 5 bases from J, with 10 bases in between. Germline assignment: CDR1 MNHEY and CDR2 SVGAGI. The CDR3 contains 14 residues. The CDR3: CASSYSPRETEAFF. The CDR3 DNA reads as TGTGCCAGCAGTTACTCTCCGAGGGAGACTGAAGCTTTCTTT.

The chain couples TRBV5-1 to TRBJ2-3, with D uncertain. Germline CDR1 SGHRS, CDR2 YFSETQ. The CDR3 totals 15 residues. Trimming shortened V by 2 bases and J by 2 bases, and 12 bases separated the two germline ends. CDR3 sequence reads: CASSFRSGITDTQYF. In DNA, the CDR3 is TGCGCCAGCAGCTTTCGATCTGGGATCACAGATACGCAGTATTTT.

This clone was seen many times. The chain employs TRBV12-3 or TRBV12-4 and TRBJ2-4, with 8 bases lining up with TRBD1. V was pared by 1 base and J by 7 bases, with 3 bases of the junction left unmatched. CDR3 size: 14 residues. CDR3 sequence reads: CASSLGTGSNIQYF. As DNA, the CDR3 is TGTGCCAGCAGTTTAGGGACAGGGTCGAACATTCAGTACTTC.

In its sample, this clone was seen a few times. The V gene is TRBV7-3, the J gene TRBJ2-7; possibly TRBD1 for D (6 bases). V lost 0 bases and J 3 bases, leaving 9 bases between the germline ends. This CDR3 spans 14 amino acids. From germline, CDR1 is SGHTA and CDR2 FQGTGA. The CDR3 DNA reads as TGTGCCAGCAGCTTAACTACAGGGAACTACGAGCAGTACTTC. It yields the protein CASSLTTGNYEQYF. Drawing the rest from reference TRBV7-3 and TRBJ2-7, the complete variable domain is GAGVSQTPSNKVTEKGKYVELRCDPISGHTALYWYRQSLGQGPEFLIYFQGTGAADDSGLPNDRFFAVRPEGSVSTLKIQRTERGDSAVYLCASSLTTGNYEQYFGPGTRLTVT.

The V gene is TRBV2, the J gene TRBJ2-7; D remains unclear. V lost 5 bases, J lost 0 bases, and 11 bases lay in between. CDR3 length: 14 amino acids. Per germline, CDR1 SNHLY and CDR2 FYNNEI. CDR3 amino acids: CASSRTGYSYEQYF. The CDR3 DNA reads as TGTGCCAGCAGTCGGACGGGCTACTCCTACGAGCAGTACTTC.

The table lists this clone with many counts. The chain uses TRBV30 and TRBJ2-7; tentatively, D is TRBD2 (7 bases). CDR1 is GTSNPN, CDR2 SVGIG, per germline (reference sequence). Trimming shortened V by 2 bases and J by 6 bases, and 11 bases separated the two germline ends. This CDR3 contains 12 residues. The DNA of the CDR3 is TGTGCCTGGAGTACCCGGGGGGCCGAGCAGTACGTC. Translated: CAWSTRGAEQYV.

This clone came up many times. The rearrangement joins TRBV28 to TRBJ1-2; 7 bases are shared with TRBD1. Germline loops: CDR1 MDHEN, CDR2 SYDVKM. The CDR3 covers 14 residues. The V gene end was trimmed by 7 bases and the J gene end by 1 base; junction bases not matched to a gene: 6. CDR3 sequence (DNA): TGTGCCAGCACCGAGGGGGCGGTTAACTATGGCTACACCTTC. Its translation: CASTEGAVNYGYTF.

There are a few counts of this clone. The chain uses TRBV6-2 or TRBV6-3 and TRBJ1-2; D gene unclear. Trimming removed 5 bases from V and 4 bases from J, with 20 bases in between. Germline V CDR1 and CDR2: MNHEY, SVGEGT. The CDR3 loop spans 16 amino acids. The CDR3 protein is CASSESMGISSYGYTF. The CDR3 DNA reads TGTGCCAGCAGTGAATCGATGGGTATAAGTAGCTATGGCTACACCTTC.

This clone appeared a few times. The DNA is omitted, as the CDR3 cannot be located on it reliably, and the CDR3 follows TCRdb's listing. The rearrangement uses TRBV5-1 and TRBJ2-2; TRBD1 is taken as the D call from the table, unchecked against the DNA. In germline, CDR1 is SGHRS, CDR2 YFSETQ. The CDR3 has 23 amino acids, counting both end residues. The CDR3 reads CASSWGSSSYEQYFGPGTGELFF.

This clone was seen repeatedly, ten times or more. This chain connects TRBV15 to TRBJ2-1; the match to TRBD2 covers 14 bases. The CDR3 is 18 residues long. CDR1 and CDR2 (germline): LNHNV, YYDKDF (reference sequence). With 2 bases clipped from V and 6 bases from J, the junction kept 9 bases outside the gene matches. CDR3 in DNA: TGTGCCACCAGCAGATTCTCCGGGACTAGCGGGGGAACCAATGAGCAGTTCTTC. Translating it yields CATSRFSGTSGGTNEQFF.

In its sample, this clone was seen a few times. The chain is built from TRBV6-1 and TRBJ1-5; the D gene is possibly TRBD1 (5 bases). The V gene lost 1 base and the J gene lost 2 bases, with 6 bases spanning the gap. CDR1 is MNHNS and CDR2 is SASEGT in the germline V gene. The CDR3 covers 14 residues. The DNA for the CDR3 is TGTGCCAGCAGTGAAGGGGGGGGCAATCAGCCCCAGCATTTT. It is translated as CASSEGGGNQPQHF.

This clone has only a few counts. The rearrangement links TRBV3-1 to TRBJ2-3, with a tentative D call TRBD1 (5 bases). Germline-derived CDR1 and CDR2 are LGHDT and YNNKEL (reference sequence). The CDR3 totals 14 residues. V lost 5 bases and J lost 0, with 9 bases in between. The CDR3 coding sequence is TGTGCCAGCAGCTTAGGGGTTAGCACAGATACGCAGTATTTT. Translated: CASSLGVSTDTQYF.